The sequence of this T cell receptor (beta chain) was determined in a study of cytotoxic CD8 clonotypes in ibrutinib-treated CLL. Study-level points and caveats: Increased clonality at ibrutinib response gave way to a return toward baseline at progression. Baseline clonality, higher than in age-matched healthy donors, tracked circulating CD8+ T-cell counts.

Sequencing sought depths of 1 in 200,000 to 1 in 1 million T cells. The repertoire was sequenced with immunoSEQ multiplex PCR; TCRdb's copy has only in-frame clones and lacks some. The table records hundreds of thousands of clones, 70% to 80% of them present only once. The CDR3 length is 16 residues. Deletions cut 1 base from V and 5 bases from J, with 17 bases between. CDR1 is MGHDK, CDR2 SYGVNS, per germline. Remarks on this clone: Antigen unknown.

The sample in question was PBMCs, obtained before ibrutinib treatment. This chain joins TRBV25-1 and TRBJ1-1, with D maybe TRBD1 (6 bases). The sequence was obtained from a human donor with chronic lymphocytic leukemia. The CDR3 reads CASSEWIGGAGTEAFF. In DNA, the CDR3 is TGTGCCAGCAGTGAATGGATTGGGGGCGCGGGTACTGAAGCTTTCTTT.